These T cell receptor beta chains were read from a single sample in a study of blood T cell repertoires in COVID-19. The table came from immunoSEQ multiplex PCR; TCRdb's copy has only in-frame clones and leaves some out. The sample shows around 200,000 clones, more than 80% of them seen only once. Sequencing was done on a sample of peripheral blood. These receptors were taken from a woman of 80 years or more with acute or convalescent COVID-19. Each CDR3 is given with its conserved first and last residue. A D gene is named only where the DNA matches it firmly. Not all rows give a size; the values are once, few, many and, for expanded clones, a class.

cdr3_nt	cdr3_aa	v_call	j_call	d_call	clone_size
TGTGCCAGCAGCCATAACGGGGATTACAATGAGCAGTTCTTC	CASSHNGDYNEQFF	TRBV3-1/TRBV3-2	TRBJ2-1	NA	NA
TGTGCCAGCAGCTTAAAAGGACAGTACAATGAGCAGTTCTTC	CASSLKGQYNEQFF	TRBV7-3	TRBJ2-1	NA	NA
TGTGCCAGCAGTTTAGAGCAGCGACTTTCACCCCTCCACTTT	CASSLEQRLSPLHF	TRBV28	TRBJ1-6	NA	NA
TGCGCCAGCAGCCAAGGAACAGGCTTCATTCAGCCCCAGCATTTT	CASSQGTGFIQPQHF	TRBV4-1	TRBJ1-5	NA	NA
TGTGCCAGCAGCTTAAGGGGCCAAGAGACCCAGTACTTC	CASSLRGQETQYF	TRBV11-2	TRBJ2-5	NA	NA
TGTGCCAGCAGCGAAAGGGCAGGGACAATCTCAACCTACGAGCAGTACTTC	CASSERAGTISTYEQYF	TRBV7-2	TRBJ2-7	NA	NA
TGTGCCAGTAGTAGGACAGGGTTTAGCAATCAGCCCCAGCATTTT	CASSRTGFSNQPQHF	TRBV19	TRBJ1-5	TRBD1	once
TGTGCCAGCAGTGAACTCGTGACAGCGAACACTGAAGCTTTCTTT	CASSELVTANTEAFF	TRBV6-1	TRBJ1-1	NA	NA
TGTGCCAGTAGTATACAGGGGAGCGACTATGGCTACACCTTC	CASSIQGSDYGYTF	TRBV19	TRBJ1-2	NA	few
TGCGCCAGCAGGGCAGCTCTAGTAGCAACTAATGAAAAACTGTTTTTT	CASRAALVATNEKLFF	TRBV10-2	TRBJ1-4	NA	NA
TGTGCCAGCAGCCAAGAGGGCCAGTGGGGCTACACCTTC	CASSQEGQWGYTF	TRBV3-1/TRBV3-2	TRBJ1-2	NA	NA
TGTGCCAGTATGGGTCAGACGGGAGGCTACACCTTC	CASMGQTGGYTF	TRBV19	TRBJ1-2	NA	NA
TGTGGGACAGGGGGCTCCCCAGGGGCCTACAATGAGCAGTTCTTC	CGTGGSPGAYNEQFF	TRBV28	TRBJ2-1	TRBD1	NA
TGTGCTAGTGGTTTGATAGCCCAGAACACTGAAGCTTTCTTT	CASGLIAQNTEAFF	TRBV12-5	TRBJ1-1	NA	NA
TGTGCCAGCAGCCAAGCTGGGGGGGCTAGCACAGATACGCAGTATTTT	CASSQAGGASTDTQYF	TRBV3-1/TRBV3-2	TRBJ2-3	NA	NA
NA	CASSTSFPGQEIYGYTF	TRBV10-2	TRBJ1-2	NA	NA
TGTGCCAGCAGGGCTAGCGGGGGGCTGGGAGATACGCAGTATTTT	CASRASGGLGDTQYF	TRBV7-2	TRBJ2-3	TRBD2	NA
TGCGCCAGCAGTGAGAACAACTACAATGAGCAGTTCTTC	CASSENNYNEQFF	TRBV10-1	TRBJ2-1	NA	NA
TGCAGCGTCCTCGGGACAGGGAGCAAGAGGGAAGGCCCAGATACGCAGTATTTT	CSVLGTGSKREGPDTQYF	TRBV29-1	TRBJ2-3	TRBD1	NA
TGCAGTGCTAGTGAGAATAGTAACACTGAAGCTTTCTTT	CSASENSNTEAFF	TRBV20-1	TRBJ1-1	NA	few
TGTGCCTGTAGGCCCCAGGCCAGTACCCTCTACGAGCAGTACTTC	CACRPQASTLYEQYF	TRBV30	TRBJ2-7	NA	few
TGTGCCAGCAGCCTTGACAGGGGGCTTGCTGAAGCTTTCTTT	CASSLDRGLAEAFF	TRBV11-2	TRBJ1-1	TRBD1	NA
TGTGCCAGCAGCCGTGGACAAGCCCAGGCTTCCTACAATGAGCAGTTCTTC	CASSRGQAQASYNEQFF	TRBV9	TRBJ2-1	NA	NA